Each of the 15 T cell receptor beta chains below was sequenced from the same sample in a study of blood T cells in healthy people across ages. Then a second PCR, running about 6 to 12 cycles, was carried out with a sample-barcoded 5' primer and a J-beta primer mix. TCRdb reprocessed the 5' RACE reads via MiXCR and lists one record per CDR3 protein. This sample has 700,000 to 1,000,000 distinct CDR3 sequences, with around two fifths found just once. Sequencing input: blood. The receptor set was obtained from a man aged 60 to 69 in good health.

The gene calls are TRBV6-2 or TRBV6-3 and TRBJ2-1; 7 positions agree with TRBD2. The J call is doubtful: the DNA matches TRBJ2-7 better. The CDR3 spans 15 residues. Germline V lookup: CDR1 MNHEY, CDR2 SVGEGT. The CDR3, as DNA: TGTGCCAGCAGGGGGGGACTATACTCCTACAATGAGCAGTACTTC. It encodes CASRGGLYSYNEQYF.

This clonotype was found once. The gene calls are TRBV5-1 and TRBJ2-4, with D possibly TRBD2 on 5 matching bases. The J call may be mistaken, given a closer DNA end match to TRBJ2-7. Germline V CDR1 and CDR2: SGHRS, YFSETQ. This CDR3 spans 14 amino acids. DNA for the CDR3: TGCGCCAGCAGCTTGTTTTACGGGGTCTACGAGCAGTACTTC. Translation gives CASSLFYGVYEQYF.

This clonotype was seen more than once but under ten times. The chain has TRBV15 and TRBJ2-7; D possibly matches TRBD1 or TRBD2 (5 bases each). Germline CDR1 reads LNHNV; CDR2 reads YYDKDF (reference sequence). This CDR3 region has 17 residues. Between the trimmed V and J ends, which lost 0 bases and 3 bases, there was a span of 18 bases. In DNA, the CDR3 is TGTGCCACCAGCAGAGATCGGGGAGCAAGGGGATTCTACGAGCAGTACTTC. Translation gives CATSRDRGARGFYEQYF.

The V and J genes are TRBV2 and TRBJ2-4; 13 bases agree with TRBD2. The CDR3 totals 16 residues. With V trimmed by 4 bases and J by 5 bases, 5 bases remained unmatched. Per the germline V gene, CDR1 is SNHLY and CDR2 is FYNNEI. CDR3 DNA sequence: TGTGCCAGCAGTGGACCGGGACTAGCGGGGCAAAACATTCAGTACTTC. Amino acid sequence: CASSGPGLAGQNIQYF. The full variable domain, completed using reference TRBV2 and TRBJ2-4, is EPEVTQTPSHQVTQMGQEVILRCVPISNHLYFYWYRQILGQKVEFLVSFYNNEISEKSEIFDDQFSVERPDGSNFTLKIRSTKLEDSAMYFCASSGPGLAGQNIQYFGAGTRLSVL.

V and J are TRBV7-2 and TRBJ1-5; the match to TRBD1 covers 7 bases. Germline CDR1 reads SGHTA; CDR2 reads FQGNSA. V was pared by 4 bases and J by 0 bases, with 3 bases of the junction left unmatched. The CDR3 length is 15 residues. The CDR3 DNA follows: TGTGCCAGCAGCTCGACAGGGAATAGCAATCAGCCCCAGCATTTT. Translated, it gives CASSSTGNSNQPQHF.

In its sample, this clonotype was seen many times. This chain joins TRBV29-1 and TRBJ1-6; 9 nucleotides agree with TRBD1. Germline CDR1 and CDR2: SQVTM and ANQGSEA. J was trimmed by 1 base and V by 7 bases; bases with no gene match: 11. This CDR3 region has 17 residues. The CDR3 loop is CSALQGAGGSYNSPLHF. CDR3 DNA sequence: TGCAGCGCCTTACAGGGGGCTGGTGGGTCCTATAATTCACCCCTCCACTTT.

This clonotype was recorded many times. The chain couples TRBV6-5 to TRBJ2-1; 8 positions match TRBD1. Germline V gene lookup returns CDR1 MNHEY and CDR2 SVGAGI. The V segment lost 6 bases and the J segment 6 bases; nucleotides outside the gene matches: 7. The CDR3 is 14 residues long. CDR3 sequence (DNA): TGTGCCAGCAGCCTAGACAGGGGTCGCAATGAGCAGTTCTTC. Protein sequence: CASSLDRGRNEQFF.

The genes are TRBV20-1 and TRBJ1-4, with 7 bases identical to TRBD1. The V gene's germline CDR1 is DFQATT and CDR2 SNEGSKA (reference sequence). V dropped 5 bases and J dropped 7; count of bases not matched to a gene: 10. The CDR3 runs to 14 residues. CDR3 DNA sequence: TGCAGTGCTGCCCGGGACAGAATACTTGAAAAACTGTTTTTT. Translated: CSAARDRILEKLFF.

The chain has TRBV4-3 and TRBJ1-2; no definite D call. Germline CDR1 is LGHNA and CDR2 is YSLEER. The length of the CDR3 is 16 residues. V was pared by 0 bases and J by 5 bases, with 16 bases between. The CDR3 coding sequence is TGCGCCAGCAGCCAAGAAGTTGTGGGTGGCGGATATGGCTACACCTTC. Its translation is CASSQEVVGGGYGYTF.

This clonotype has more than one count but fewer than ten. The chain joins TRBV20-1 to TRBJ2-1; D uncertain. CDR3 size: 10 residues. The germline CDR1 and CDR2 sequences are DFQATT and SNEGSKA (reference sequence). V gave up 3 bases and J gave up 8 bases, with 5 bases separating them. CDR3 protein: CSASPHEQFF. The CDR3 DNA follows: TGCAGTGCTAGCCCCCATGAGCAGTTCTTC.

The V call is TRBV7-9, the J call TRBJ2-5; a weak D match, TRBD1 (5 bases). Trimming removed 7 bases at V and 1 base at J, with 13 bases between. Germline V gene sequence: CDR1 SEHNR, CDR2 FQNEAQ (reference sequence). This CDR3 comprises 14 residues. The CDR3 DNA is TGTGCCAGCACCCCGGAAGGGGCCCAAGAGACCCAGTACTTC. Translation: CASTPEGAQETQYF.

For this clonotype: This may arise from a read error, as a much more abundant clone is one base away. The rearrangement uses TRBV29-1 and TRBJ2-1; no reliable D call. The CDR3 totals 11 residues. Germline CDR1 is SQVTM and CDR2 is ANQGSEA. The ends were cut back, 4 bases at V and 4 bases at J, with 5 bases in the middle. CDR3 coding DNA: TGCAGCGTTGGGCATTACAATGAGCAGTTCTTC. Its protein is CSVGHYNEQFF.

In its sample, this clonotype was seen a few times. The chain employs TRBV25-1 and TRBJ2-5; D is unclear. CDR1 MGHDK and CDR2 SYGVNS come from the germline V gene. V was shortened by 7 bases and J by 5 bases, with 14 bases between the two germline ends. The CDR3 is 13 residues long. As DNA, the CDR3 is TGTGCCAGCAACCAGGACGGAAGGGAGACCCAGTACTTC. This gives the protein CASNQDGRETQYF.

The count of this clonotype is one. This sequence joins TRBV20-1 and TRBJ2-4; 7 bases align to TRBD2. After removal of 6 bases from V and 13 bases from J, the junction contained 18 bases not matched to a gene. Germline V gives CDR1 DFQATT, CDR2 SNEGSKA (reference sequence). The CDR3 has 14 residues. In DNA, the CDR3 is TGCAGTGCCCACCGCGGGGGAATTGTTATGGAGCAGTACTTC. This translates into CSAHRGGIVMEQYF.

V usage is TRBV5-1 and J usage is TRBJ1-1; D might be TRBD1 (6 bases). V dropped 0 bases and J dropped 4 bases, with 16 bases sitting between them. The germline CDR1 and CDR2 sequences are SGHRS and YFSETQ. The CDR3 extends over 16 amino acids. CDR3 bases: TGCGCCAGCAGCTTGGAACTAGGGGGAGTGAGCACTGAAGCTTTCTTT. This sequence encodes CASSLELGGVSTEAFF.